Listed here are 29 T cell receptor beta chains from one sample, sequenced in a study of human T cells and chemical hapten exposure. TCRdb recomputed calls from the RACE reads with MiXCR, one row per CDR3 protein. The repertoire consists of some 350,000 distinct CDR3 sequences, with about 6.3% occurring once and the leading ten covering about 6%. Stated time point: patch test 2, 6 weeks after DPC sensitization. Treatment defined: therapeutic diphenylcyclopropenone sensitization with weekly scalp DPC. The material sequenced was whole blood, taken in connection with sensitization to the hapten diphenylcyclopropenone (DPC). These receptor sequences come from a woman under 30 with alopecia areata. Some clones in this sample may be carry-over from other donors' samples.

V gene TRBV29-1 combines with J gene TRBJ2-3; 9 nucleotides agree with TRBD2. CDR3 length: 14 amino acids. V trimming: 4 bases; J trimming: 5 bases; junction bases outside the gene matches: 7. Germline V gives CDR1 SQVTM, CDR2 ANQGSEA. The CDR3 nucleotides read TGCAGCGTTGCATGGACTAGCGCCGAAGATACGCAGTATTTT. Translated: CSVAWTSAEDTQYF.

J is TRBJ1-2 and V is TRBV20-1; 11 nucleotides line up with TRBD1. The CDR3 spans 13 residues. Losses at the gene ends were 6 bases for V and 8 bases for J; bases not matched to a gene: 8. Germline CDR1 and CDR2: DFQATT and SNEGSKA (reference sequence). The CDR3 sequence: CSAKDRGLRGYTF. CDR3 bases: TGCAGTGCCAAGGACAGGGGGCTTAGGGGCTACACCTTC.

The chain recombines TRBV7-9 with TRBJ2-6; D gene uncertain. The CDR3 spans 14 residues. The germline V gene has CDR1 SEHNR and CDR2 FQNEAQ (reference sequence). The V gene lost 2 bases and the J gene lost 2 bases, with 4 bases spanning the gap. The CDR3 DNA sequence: TGTGCCAGCAGCTTAAACGCTGGGGCCAACGTCCTGACTTTC. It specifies CASSLNAGANVLTF.

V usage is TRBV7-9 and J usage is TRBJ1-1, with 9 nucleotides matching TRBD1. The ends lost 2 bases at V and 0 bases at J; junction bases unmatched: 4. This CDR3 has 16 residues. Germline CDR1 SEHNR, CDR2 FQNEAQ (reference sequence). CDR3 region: CASSLLGTGLNTEAFF. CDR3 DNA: TGTGCCAGCAGCTTATTGGGGACAGGGCTGAACACTGAAGCTTTCTTT.

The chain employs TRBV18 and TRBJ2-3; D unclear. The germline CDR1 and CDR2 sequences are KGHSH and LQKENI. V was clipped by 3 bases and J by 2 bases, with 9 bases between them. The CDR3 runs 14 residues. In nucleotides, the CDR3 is TGTGCCAGCTCACCTGGGCGGAACACAGATACGCAGTATTTT. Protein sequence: CASSPGRNTDTQYF.

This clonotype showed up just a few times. This CDR3 reads CASPPSGQTYADTQYF. CDR3 sequence (DNA): TGTGCCAGCCCCCCTTCAGGGCAGACCTACGCAGATACGCAGTATTTT. This chain links TRBV13 with TRBJ2-3; a weak D match, TRBD1 (5 bases). CDR1 and CDR2 (germline): PRHDT, FYEKMQ (reference sequence). V was cut by 8 bases and J by 4 bases, with 22 bases left in between. This CDR3 spans 16 amino acids. Together with reference TRBV13 and TRBJ2-3, the CDR3 gives the full variable domain: AAGVIQSPRHLIKEKRETATLKCYPIPRHDTVYWYQQGPGQDPQFLISFYEKMQSDKGSIPDRFSAQQFSDYHSELNMSSLELGDSALYFCASPPSGQTYADTQYFGPGTRLTVL.

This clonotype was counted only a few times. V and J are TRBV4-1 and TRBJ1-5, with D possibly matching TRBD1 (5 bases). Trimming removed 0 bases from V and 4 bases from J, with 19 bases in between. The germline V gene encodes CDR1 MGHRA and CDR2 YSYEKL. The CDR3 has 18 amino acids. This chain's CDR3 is CASSQDGSTWGINQPQHF. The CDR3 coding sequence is TGCGCCAGCAGCCAAGATGGCAGTACCTGGGGGATAAATCAGCCCCAGCATTTT.

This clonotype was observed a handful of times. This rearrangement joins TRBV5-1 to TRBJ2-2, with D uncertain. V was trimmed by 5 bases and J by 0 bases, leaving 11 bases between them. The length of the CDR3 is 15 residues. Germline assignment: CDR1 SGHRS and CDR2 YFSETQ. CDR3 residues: CASRYLGSNTGELFF. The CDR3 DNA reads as TGCGCCAGCAGGTACCTGGGGTCGAACACCGGGGAGCTGTTTTTT.

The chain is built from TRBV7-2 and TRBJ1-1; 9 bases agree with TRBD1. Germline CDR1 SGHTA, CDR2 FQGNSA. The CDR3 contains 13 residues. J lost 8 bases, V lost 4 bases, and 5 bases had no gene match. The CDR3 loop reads CASSSNRGLEAFF. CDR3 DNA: TGTGCCAGCAGCTCGAACAGGGGGCTCGAAGCTTTCTTT.

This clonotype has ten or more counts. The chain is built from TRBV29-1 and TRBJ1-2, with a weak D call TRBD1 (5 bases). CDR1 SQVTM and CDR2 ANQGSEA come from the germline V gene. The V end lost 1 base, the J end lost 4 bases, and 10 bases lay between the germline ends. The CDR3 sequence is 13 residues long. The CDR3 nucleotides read TGCAGCGTTGAAGTCAGGGAAGGCTATGGCTACACCTTC. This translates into CSVEVREGYGYTF.

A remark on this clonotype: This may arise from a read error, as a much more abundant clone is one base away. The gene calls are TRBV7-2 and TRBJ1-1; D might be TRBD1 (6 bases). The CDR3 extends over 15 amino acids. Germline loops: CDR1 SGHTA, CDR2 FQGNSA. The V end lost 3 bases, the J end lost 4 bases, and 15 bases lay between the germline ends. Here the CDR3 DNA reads TGTGCCAGCAGCTTCACAGGGTTACTTGGCACTGAAGCTTTCTTT. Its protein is CASSFTGLLGTEAFF.

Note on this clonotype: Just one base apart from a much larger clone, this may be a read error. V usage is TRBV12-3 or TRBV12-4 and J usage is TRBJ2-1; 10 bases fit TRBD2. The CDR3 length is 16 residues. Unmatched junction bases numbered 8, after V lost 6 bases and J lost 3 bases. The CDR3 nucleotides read TGTGCCAGCAGCGATTCTAGCGGGAGCTTCTACAATGAGCAGTTCTTC. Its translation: CASSDSSGSFYNEQFF.

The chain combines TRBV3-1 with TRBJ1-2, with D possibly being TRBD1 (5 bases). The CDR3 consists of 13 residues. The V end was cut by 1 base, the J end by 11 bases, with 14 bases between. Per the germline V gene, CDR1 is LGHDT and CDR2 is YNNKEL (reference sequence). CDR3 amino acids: CASSQVGAESYTF. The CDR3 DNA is TGTGCCAGCAGCCAAGTTGGGGCAGAGAGTTACACCTTC.

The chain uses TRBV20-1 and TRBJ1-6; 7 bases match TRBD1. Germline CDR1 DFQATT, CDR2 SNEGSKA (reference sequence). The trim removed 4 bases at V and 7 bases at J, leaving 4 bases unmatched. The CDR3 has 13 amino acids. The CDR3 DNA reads TGCAGTGCTATGGGACAGTTAAATTCACCCCTCCACTTT. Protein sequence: CSAMGQLNSPLHF.

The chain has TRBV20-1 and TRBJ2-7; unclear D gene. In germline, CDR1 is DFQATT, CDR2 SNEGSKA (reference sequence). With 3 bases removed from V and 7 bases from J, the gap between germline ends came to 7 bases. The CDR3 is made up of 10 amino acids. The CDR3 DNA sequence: TGCAGTGCTAGTCTGGGGGAGCAGTACTTC. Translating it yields CSASLGEQYF.

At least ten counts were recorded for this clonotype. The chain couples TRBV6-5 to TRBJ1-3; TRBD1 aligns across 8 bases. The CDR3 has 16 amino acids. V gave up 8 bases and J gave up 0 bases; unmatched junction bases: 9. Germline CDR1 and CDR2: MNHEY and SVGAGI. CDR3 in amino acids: CASSTGVPGSGNTIYF. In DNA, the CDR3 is TGTGCCAGCTCGACAGGGGTGCCTGGCTCTGGAAACACCATATATTTT.

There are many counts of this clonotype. CDR3 sequence (DNA): TGTGCCAGCAGCGCGGGGGGACGACTCTCCTACAATGAGCAGTTCTTC. This encodes CASSAGGRLSYNEQFF. The V and J genes are TRBV9 and TRBJ2-1, with 7 nucleotides matching TRBD2. Looked up from germline, CDR1 is SGDLS and CDR2 is YYNGEE. The junction had 6 bases not matched to a gene; V was cut back by 3 bases and J by 0 bases. The CDR3 is 16 residues long.

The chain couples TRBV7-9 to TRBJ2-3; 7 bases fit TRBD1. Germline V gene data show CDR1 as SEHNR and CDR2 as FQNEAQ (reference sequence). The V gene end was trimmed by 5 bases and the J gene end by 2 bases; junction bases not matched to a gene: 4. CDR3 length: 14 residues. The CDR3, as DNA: TGTGCCAGCAGCCAGGGGGACCCCACAGATACGCAGTATTTT. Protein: CASSQGDPTDTQYF.

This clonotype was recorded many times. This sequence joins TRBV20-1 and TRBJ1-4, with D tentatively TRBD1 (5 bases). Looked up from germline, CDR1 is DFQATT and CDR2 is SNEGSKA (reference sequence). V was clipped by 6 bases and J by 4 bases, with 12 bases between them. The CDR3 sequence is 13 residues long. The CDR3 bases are TGCAGTGCCGAGGGGTCTAGTAATGAAAAACTGTTTTTT. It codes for CSAEGSSNEKLFF.

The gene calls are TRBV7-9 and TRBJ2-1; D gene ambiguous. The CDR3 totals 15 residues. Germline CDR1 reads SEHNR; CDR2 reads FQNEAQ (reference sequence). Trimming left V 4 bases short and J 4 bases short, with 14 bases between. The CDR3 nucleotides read TGTGCCAGCAGCTCCTCAGACGGGTTGTACAATGAGCAGTTCTTC. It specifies CASSSSDGLYNEQFF.

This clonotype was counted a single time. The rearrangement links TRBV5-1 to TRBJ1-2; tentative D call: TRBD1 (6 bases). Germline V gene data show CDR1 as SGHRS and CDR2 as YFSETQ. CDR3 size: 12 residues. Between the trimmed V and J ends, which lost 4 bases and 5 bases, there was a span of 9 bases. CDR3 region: CASSTQGYGYTF. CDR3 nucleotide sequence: TGCGCCAGCAGCACACAGGGTTATGGCTACACCTTC. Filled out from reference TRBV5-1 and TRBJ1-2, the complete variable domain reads KAGVTQTPRYLIKTRGQQVTLSCSPISGHRSVSWYQQTPGQGLQFLFEYFSETQRNKGNFPGRFSGRQFSNSRSEMNVSTLELGDSALYLCASSTQGYGYTFGSGTRLTVV.

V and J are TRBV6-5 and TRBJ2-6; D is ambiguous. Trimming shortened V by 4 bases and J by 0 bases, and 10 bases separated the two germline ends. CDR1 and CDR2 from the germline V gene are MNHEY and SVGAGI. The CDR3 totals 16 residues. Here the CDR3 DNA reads TGTGCCAGCAGTTTAACTCCGAACTCTGGGGCCAACGTCCTGACTTTC. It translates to CASSLTPNSGANVLTF.

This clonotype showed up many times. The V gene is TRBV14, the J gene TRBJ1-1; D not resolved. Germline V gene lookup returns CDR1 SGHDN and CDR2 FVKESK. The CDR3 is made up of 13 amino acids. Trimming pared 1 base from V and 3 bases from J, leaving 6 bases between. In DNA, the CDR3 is TGTGCCAGCAGCCAAGTTATATACACTGAAGCTTTCTTT. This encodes CASSQVIYTEAFF.

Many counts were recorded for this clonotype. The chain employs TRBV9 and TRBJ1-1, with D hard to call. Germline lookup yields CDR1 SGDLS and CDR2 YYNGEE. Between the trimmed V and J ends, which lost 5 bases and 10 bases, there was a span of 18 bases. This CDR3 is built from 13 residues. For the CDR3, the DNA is TGTGCCAGCAGTGAACATGCGGTGCCCCCAGCTTTCTTT. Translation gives CASSEHAVPPAFF.

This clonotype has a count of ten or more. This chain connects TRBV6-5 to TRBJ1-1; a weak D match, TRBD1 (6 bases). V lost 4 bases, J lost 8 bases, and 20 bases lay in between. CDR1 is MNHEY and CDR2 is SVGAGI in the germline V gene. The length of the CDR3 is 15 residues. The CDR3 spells CASSFHSRQAQEAFF. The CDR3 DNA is TGTGCCAGCAGTTTCCATTCCAGACAGGCCCAGGAAGCTTTCTTT.

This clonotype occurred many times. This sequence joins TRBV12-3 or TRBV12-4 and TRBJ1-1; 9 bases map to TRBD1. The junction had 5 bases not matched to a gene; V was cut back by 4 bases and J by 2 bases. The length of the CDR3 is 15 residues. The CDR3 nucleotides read TGTGCCAGCAGTTCCACGGACAGGGGTAACACTGAAGCTTTCTTT. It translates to CASSSTDRGNTEAFF.

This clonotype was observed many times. The CDR3 reads CASSLDTDHLGNTEAFF. DNA of the CDR3: TGCGCCAGCAGCTTGGACACAGACCACCTTGGGAACACTGAAGCTTTCTTT. The rearrangement links TRBV5-1 to TRBJ1-1; unclear D gene. With 0 bases removed from V and 1 base from J, the gap between germline ends came to 16 bases. The germline CDR1 and CDR2 sequences are SGHRS and YFSETQ. CDR3 size: 17 residues.

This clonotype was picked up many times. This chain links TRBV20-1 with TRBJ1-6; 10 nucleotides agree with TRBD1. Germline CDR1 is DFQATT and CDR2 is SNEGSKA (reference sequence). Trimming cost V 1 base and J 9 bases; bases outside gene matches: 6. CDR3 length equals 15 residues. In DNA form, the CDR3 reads TGCAGTGCTAGAGGGCCTAGGACAGGGGGTTCACCCCTCCACTTT. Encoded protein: CSARGPRTGGSPLHF.

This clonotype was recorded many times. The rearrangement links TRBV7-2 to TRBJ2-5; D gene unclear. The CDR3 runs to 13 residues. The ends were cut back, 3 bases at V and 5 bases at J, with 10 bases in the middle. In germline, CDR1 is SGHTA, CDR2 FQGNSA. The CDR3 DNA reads TGTGCCAGCAGCTTCACAACAGACGAGACCCAGTACTTC. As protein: CASSFTTDETQYF.